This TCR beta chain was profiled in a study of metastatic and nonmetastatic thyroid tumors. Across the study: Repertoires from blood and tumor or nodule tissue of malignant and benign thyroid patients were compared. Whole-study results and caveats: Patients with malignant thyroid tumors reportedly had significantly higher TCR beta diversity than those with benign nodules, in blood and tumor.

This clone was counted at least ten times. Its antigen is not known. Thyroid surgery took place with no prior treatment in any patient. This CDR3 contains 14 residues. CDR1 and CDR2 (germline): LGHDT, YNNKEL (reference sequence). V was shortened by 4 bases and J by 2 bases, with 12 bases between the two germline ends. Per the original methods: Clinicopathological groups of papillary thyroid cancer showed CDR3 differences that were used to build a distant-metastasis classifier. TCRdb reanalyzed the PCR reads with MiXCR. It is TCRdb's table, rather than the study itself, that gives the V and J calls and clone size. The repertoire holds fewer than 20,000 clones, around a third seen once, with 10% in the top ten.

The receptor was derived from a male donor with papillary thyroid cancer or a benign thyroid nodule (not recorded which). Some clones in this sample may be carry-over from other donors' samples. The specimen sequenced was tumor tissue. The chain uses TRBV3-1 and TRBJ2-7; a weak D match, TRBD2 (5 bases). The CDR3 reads CASSPRRAPYEQYF. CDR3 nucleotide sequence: TGTGCCAGCAGCCCAAGGCGGGCACCCTACGAGCAGTACTTC.